The 29 T cell receptor beta chains in this list originate from one sample, sequenced in a study of shared clonotypes between healthy human individuals. The repertoire was sequenced with immunoSEQ multiplex PCR; TCRdb's copy has only in-frame clones and lacks some. The repertoire holds 700,000 or so clones, with about two thirds as singletons. The specimen was memory CD4+ T cells sorted from blood. Subset meaning: CD45RA-negative fraction. Source of these receptors: a woman in her twenties or thirties in good health.

V is TRBV7-9 and J is TRBJ1-4, with 8 bases identical to TRBD1. Germline lookup yields CDR1 SEHNR and CDR2 FQNEAQ (reference sequence). The ends lost 2 bases at V and 6 bases at J; junction bases unmatched: 5. The CDR3 length is 15 residues. The CDR3 here is CASSLWTGRDEKLFF. The CDR3 DNA follows: TGTGCCAGCAGCTTATGGACAGGGAGGGATGAAAAACTGTTTTTT. Full variable domain (missing parts from reference TRBV7-9 and TRBJ1-4): DTGVSQNPRHKITKRGQNVTFRCDPISEHNRLYWYRQTLGQGPEFLTYFQNEAQLEKSRLLSDRFSAERPKGSFSTLEIQRTEQGDSAMYLCASSLWTGRDEKLFFGSGTQLSVL.

The chain couples TRBV6-1 to TRBJ1-5; a possible D gene is TRBD1 (6 bases). The CDR3 consists of 12 residues. Trimming took off 6 bases at V and 13 bases at J, with 16 bases between the two ends. Germline V gene lookup returns CDR1 MNHNS and CDR2 SASEGT. The DNA of the CDR3 is TGTGCCAGCAGACTCCAAACGGGACAACAGCATTTT. Protein product: CASRLQTGQQHF.

The chain employs TRBV7-2 and TRBJ2-6; D unresolved. Germline CDR1 reads SGHTA; CDR2 reads FQGNSA. The CDR3 covers 16 residues. Trimming removed 4 bases from V and 1 base from J, with 11 bases in between. The CDR3 region is CASSYRPMSGANVLTF. The CDR3 DNA sequence: TGTGCCAGCAGCTATAGACCGATGTCTGGGGCCAACGTCCTGACTTTC.

This chain joins TRBV6-6 and TRBJ2-5, with 11 bases aligning to TRBD2. Germline CDR1 is MNHNY and CDR2 is SVGAGI (reference sequence). The CDR3 extends over 14 amino acids. Trimming took 3 bases from V and 4 from J; bases not matched to a gene: 1. This CDR3 is CASSYGLAGETQYF. The CDR3 DNA is TGTGCCAGCAGTTATGGACTAGCGGGAGAGACCCAGTACTTC.

This chain uses TRBV27 with TRBJ1-1, with D possibly matching TRBD1 (5 bases). The germline V gene has CDR1 MNHEY and CDR2 SMNVEV (reference sequence). Between the trimmed V and J ends, which lost 4 bases and 10 bases, there was a span of 16 bases. This CDR3 is built from 13 residues. The DNA for the CDR3 is TGTGCCAGCAGTTCAGACAGCCTACTGAGAGCTTTCTTT. Its translation: CASSSDSLLRAFF.

This clone was recorded many times. The gene calls are TRBV10-2 and TRBJ2-7, with D possibly TRBD2 on 5 matching bases. The CDR3 contains 16 residues. Germline CDR1 and CDR2: WSHSY and SAAADI. V shed 8 bases and J shed 3 bases, with 23 bases lying between them. CDR3 nucleotide sequence: TGCGCCAGCCGCCAGGAACGGGGAGAGGTCGGCTACGAGCAGTACTTC. It is translated as CASRQERGEVGYEQYF.

The rearrangement links TRBV28 to TRBJ1-2; no firm D call. The CDR3 extends over 15 amino acids. V dropped 5 bases and J dropped 2 bases, with 15 bases sitting between them. CDR1 and CDR2 (germline): MDHEN, SYDVKM. The CDR3 DNA reads as TGTGCCAGCAGTAAACCCAACGGTCAGAACTATGGCTACACCTTC. Its translation is CASSKPNGQNYGYTF.

This clone was counted only a few times. This sequence may be a read error, since a much larger clone differs from it by one base. This same CDR3 is encoded by further DNA sequences in the sample. The V and J genes are TRBV5-1 and TRBJ2-2, with D unclear. The V end was cut by 1 base, the J end by 3 bases, with 4 bases between. The CDR3 runs to 13 residues. CDR1 and CDR2 (germline): SGHRS, YFSETQ. The CDR3 DNA sequence: TGCGCCAGCAGCTTGACCGACACCGGGGAGCTGTTTTTT. Encoded protein: CASSLTDTGELFF.

V is TRBV5-4 and J is TRBJ2-2, with 8 bases that match TRBD2. V lost 0 bases, J lost 9 bases, and 7 bases stayed unmatched. CDR3 size: 15 residues. CDR1 and CDR2 from the germline V gene are SGHNT and YYREEE (reference sequence). The CDR3 bases are TGTGCCAGCAGCTTGGCGGCGGGAGGCCCCCGGGAGCTGTTTTTT. Amino acids: CASSLAAGGPRELFF. The whole variable domain, remainder taken from reference TRBV5-4 and TRBJ2-2, is ETGVTQSPTHLIKTRGQQVTLRCSSQSGHNTVSWYQQALGQGPQFIFQYYREEENGRGNFPPRFSGLQFPNYSSELNVNALELDDSALYLCASSLAAGGPRELFFGEGSRLTVL.

Only one count was recorded for this clone. This rearrangement joins TRBV28 to TRBJ2-7, with 11 bases that match TRBD2. Germline V gene lookup returns CDR1 MDHEN and CDR2 SYDVKM. CDR3 length equals 15 residues. V was clipped by 7 bases and J by 3 bases; unmatched bases: 8. The CDR3 DNA reads as TGTGCCAGCACCGAATCCGGGACTAGCGGCTACGAGCAGTACTTC. It encodes CASTESGTSGYEQYF.

This chain links TRBV15 with TRBJ2-5; 8 bases agree with TRBD2. The CDR3 runs to 18 residues. Germline V CDR1 and CDR2: LNHNV, YYDKDF (reference sequence). V shed 0 bases, J shed 6 bases, and the junction held 15 bases outside the gene matches. DNA for the CDR3: TGTGCCACCAGCAGAGATTTACCCTTCAGCGGGAGAGAGAAGACCCAGTACTTC. This sequence encodes CATSRDLPFSGREKTQYF.

In this sample, this clone turned up a few times. The CDR3 DNA sequence: TGTGCCAGCAGTGACGCCGGGACTGCGAACACTGAAGCTTTCTTT. Residues: CASSDAGTANTEAFF. This rearrangement joins TRBV6-1 to TRBJ1-1, with D maybe TRBD1 (5 bases). In germline, CDR1 is MNHNS, CDR2 SASEGT. Trimming stripped 3 bases from V and 1 base from J, with 12 bases between. There are 15 residues in the CDR3.

CDR3 amino acids: CASRGGNTDTQYF. Here the CDR3 DNA reads TGTGCCAGCAGGGGGGGGAACACAGATACGCAGTATTTT. The chain employs TRBV5-4 and TRBJ2-3, with 7 positions matching TRBD2. Germline CDR1 SGHNT, CDR2 YYREEE (reference sequence). The CDR3 length is 13 residues. The trim removed 5 bases at V and 2 bases at J, leaving 2 bases unmatched.

V and J are TRBV9 and TRBJ2-3, with TRBD1 matching over 7 bases. The germline gives CDR1 SGDLS, CDR2 YYNGEE. J was trimmed by 2 bases and V by 3 bases; bases with no gene match: 9. This CDR3 has 16 amino acids. CDR3 DNA: TGTGCCAGCAGCGCTCCGTGGGACAGAGCCACAGATACGCAGTATTTT. This translates into CASSAPWDRATDTQYF.

The genes are TRBV15 and TRBJ2-7, with a weak D call TRBD1 (6 bases). This CDR3 has 14 amino acids. The V gene's germline CDR1 is LNHNV and CDR2 YYDKDF (reference sequence). Trimming cost V 3 bases and J 7 bases, with 16 bases left between them. The CDR3 reads CATSRGHGFVEQYF. The CDR3 coding sequence is TGTGCCACCAGCAGGGGACACGGCTTTGTTGAGCAGTACTTC.

The rearrangement links TRBV7-9 to TRBJ1-2; D possibly corresponds to TRBD1 (5 bases). Trimming pared 5 bases from V and 5 bases from J, leaving 12 bases between. Germline CDR1 reads SEHNR; CDR2 reads FQNEAQ (reference sequence). There are 13 residues in the CDR3. CDR3 sequence: CASSPGTEYGYTF. The CDR3 nucleotides read TGTGCCAGCAGCCCCGGGACGGAATATGGCTACACCTTC.

The chain combines TRBV7-9 with TRBJ1-1; D may be TRBD1 (5 bases). Germline-derived CDR1 and CDR2 are SEHNR and FQNEAQ (reference sequence). The CDR3 covers 16 residues. V shed 4 bases and J shed 0 bases, with 15 bases lying between them. The CDR3 sequence is CASSSEGRGLNTEAFF. CDR3 nucleotide sequence: TGTGCCAGCAGCTCCGAAGGTCGGGGACTGAACACTGAAGCTTTCTTT.

The chain combines TRBV2 with TRBJ1-3; 7 positions agree with TRBD1. The junction had 18 bases not matched to a gene; V was cut back by 6 bases and J by 1 base. Per the germline V gene, CDR1 is SNHLY and CDR2 is FYNNEI. The CDR3 covers 19 residues. CDR3 bases: TGTGCCAGCAGGGTAGACAGGGCCTTTGGAAAAGTTTCTGGAAACACCATATATTTT. Translation: CASRVDRAFGKVSGNTIYF. Together with reference TRBV2 and TRBJ1-3, the CDR3 gives the full variable domain: EPEVTQTPSHQVTQMGQEVILRCVPISNHLYFYWYRQILGQKVEFLVSFYNNEISEKSEIFDDQFSVERPDGSNFTLKIRSTKLEDSAMYFCASRVDRAFGKVSGNTIYFGEGSWLTVV.

The chain uses TRBV18 and TRBJ1-6; TRBD1 matches at 8 bases. This CDR3 is built from 14 residues. In germline, CDR1 is KGHSH, CDR2 LQKENI. V gave up 3 bases and J gave up 7 bases; unmatched junction bases: 2. In nucleotides, the CDR3 is TGTGCCAGCTCACCGAGGACAGGGAATTCACCCCTCCACTTT. Its protein is CASSPRTGNSPLHF.

The chain carries TRBV28 and TRBJ1-5; no clear D. The CDR3 has 12 residues. CDR1 is MDHEN, CDR2 SYDVKM, per germline. The V and J ends lost 6 bases and 12 bases respectively, with 15 bases between them. For the CDR3, the DNA is TGTGCCAGCAGGAGTAGGGAATCCAGCCAGCATTTT. Amino acids: CASRSRESSQHF.

Regarding this clone: The sample contains more than one DNA sequence encoding this CDR3. The V gene is TRBV28, the J gene TRBJ2-7; 9 nucleotides agree with TRBD1. The CDR3 spans 15 residues. CDR1 is MDHEN, CDR2 SYDVKM, per germline. J gave up 5 bases and V 6 bases, and 11 bases lay outside the gene matches. The CDR3 DNA sequence: TGTGCCAGCAGCCTCCGGGACAGGGTCATCCACGAGCAGTACTTC. This encodes CASSLRDRVIHEQYF.

The chain uses TRBV6-5 and TRBJ2-3; D is perhaps TRBD1 (5 bases). CDR1 is MNHEY, CDR2 SVGAGI, per germline. The CDR3 is 13 amino acids. Between the trimmed V and J ends, which lost 6 bases and 6 bases, there was a span of 13 bases. CDR3 DNA: TGTGCCAGCAGATTAGGGGCCGGGGATACGCAGTATTTT. This encodes CASRLGAGDTQYF.

This clone was seen just once. Other DNA sequences from this sample encode an identical CDR3 as well. The J gene is TRBJ2-7, the V gene TRBV19; 12 bases agree with TRBD2. The germline gives CDR1 LNHDA, CDR2 SQIVND (reference sequence). The CDR3 consists of 15 residues. V shed 2 bases and J 4 bases; nucleotides not matched to a gene: 3. CDR3 sequence: CASSILAGGPYEQYF. DNA of the CDR3: TGTGCCAGTAGTATACTAGCGGGAGGGCCGTACGAGCAGTACTTC.

The gene calls are TRBV27 and TRBJ1-1; 7 nucleotides align to TRBD1. Germline CDR1 MNHEY, CDR2 SMNVEV (reference sequence). The CDR3 contains 13 residues. Trimming took 6 bases from V and 1 from J; bases not matched to a gene: 2. The CDR3 coding sequence is TGTGCCAGCAGACGGACAGGGAACACTGAAGCTTTCTTT. Amino acids: CASRRTGNTEAFF.

As regards this clone: Other nucleotide sequences in the sample specify the same CDR3. The chain recombines TRBV5-1 with TRBJ2-1, with 9 positions matching TRBD2. CDR1 is SGHRS, CDR2 YFSETQ, per germline. The length of the CDR3 is 15 residues. With V trimmed by 0 bases and J by 6 bases, 4 bases remained unmatched. Written as DNA, the CDR3 is TGCGCCAGCAGCTTGGCACTAGCGGGCCTCAATGAGCAGTTCTTC. Residues: CASSLALAGLNEQFF.

The CDR3: CASSLGLRNTEAFF. CDR3 nucleotide sequence: TGTGCCAGCAGCTTAGGCCTGAGGAACACTGAAGCTTTCTTT. The chain carries TRBV11-2 and TRBJ1-1; no clear D gene. This CDR3 comprises 14 residues. The V gene's germline CDR1 is SGHAT and CDR2 FQNNGV. V dropped 1 base and J dropped 1 base, with 7 bases sitting between them.

This clone was found a few times. The rearrangement links TRBV19 to TRBJ2-2; 9 nucleotides agree with TRBD2. The CDR3 has 17 amino acids. The V gene's germline CDR1 is LNHDA and CDR2 SQIVND (reference sequence). The V gene end was trimmed by 0 bases and the J gene end by 6 bases; junction bases not matched to a gene: 8. The CDR3 loop is CASSIEGGLARAGELFF. CDR3 sequence (DNA): TGTGCCAGTAGTATAGAGGGAGGACTAGCGCGAGCCGGGGAGCTGTTTTTT.

V usage is TRBV6-1 and J usage is TRBJ2-3; 12 bases are a match to TRBD2. Trimming at V came to 3 bases and at J to 5 bases, leaving 6 bases not matched to a gene. Germline CDR1 and CDR2: MNHNS and SASEGT. The CDR3 contains 16 residues. DNA of the CDR3: TGTGCCAGCAGTGACCCAACTAGCGGGAGGAAAGATACGCAGTATTTT. It encodes CASSDPTSGRKDTQYF.

Comments on this clone: At one end, the junction sequence differs from germline, possibly due to a read error. The gene calls are TRBV9 and TRBJ2-7; D unclear. The CDR3 totals 14 residues. The germline gives CDR1 SGDLS, CDR2 YYNGEE. CDR3 region: CAGSVGYNSYEQYF. DNA for the CDR3: TGTGCCGGCAGCGTTGGCTACAACTCCTACGAGCAGTACTTC.